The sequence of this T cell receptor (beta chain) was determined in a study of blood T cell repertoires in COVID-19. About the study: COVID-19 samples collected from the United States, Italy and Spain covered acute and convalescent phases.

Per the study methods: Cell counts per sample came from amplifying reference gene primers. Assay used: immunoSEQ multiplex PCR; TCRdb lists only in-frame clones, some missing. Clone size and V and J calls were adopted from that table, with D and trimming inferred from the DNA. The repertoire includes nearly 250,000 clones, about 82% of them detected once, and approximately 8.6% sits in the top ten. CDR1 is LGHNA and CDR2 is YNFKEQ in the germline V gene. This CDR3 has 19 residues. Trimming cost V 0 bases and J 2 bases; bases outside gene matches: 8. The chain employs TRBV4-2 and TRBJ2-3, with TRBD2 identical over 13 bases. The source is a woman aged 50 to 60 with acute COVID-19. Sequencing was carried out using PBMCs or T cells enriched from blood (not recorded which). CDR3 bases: TGTGCCAGCAGCCAAGAGCGGAGGACTAGCGGGGGTTTCACAGATACGCAGTATTTT. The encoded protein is CASSQERRTSGGFTDTQYF.